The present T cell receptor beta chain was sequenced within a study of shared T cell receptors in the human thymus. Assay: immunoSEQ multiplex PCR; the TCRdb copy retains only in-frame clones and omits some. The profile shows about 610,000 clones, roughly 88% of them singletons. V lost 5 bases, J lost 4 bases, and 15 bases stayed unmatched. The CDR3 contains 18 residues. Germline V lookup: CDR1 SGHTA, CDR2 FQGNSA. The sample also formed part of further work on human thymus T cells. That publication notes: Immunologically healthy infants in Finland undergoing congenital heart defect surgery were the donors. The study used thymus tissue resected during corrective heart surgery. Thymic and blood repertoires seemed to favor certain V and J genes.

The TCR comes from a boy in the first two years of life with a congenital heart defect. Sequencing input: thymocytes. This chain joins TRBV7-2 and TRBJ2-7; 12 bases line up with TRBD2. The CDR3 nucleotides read TGTGCCAGCAGCCCCCAGACTAGCGGGAGTGAAGGTGGTTACGAGCAGTACTTC. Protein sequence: CASSPQTSGSEGGYEQYF.